The 30 T cell receptor beta chains reported below all come from one sample, sequenced in a study of T cell responses to AZD1222 COVID-19 vaccine. The protocol was immunoSEQ multiplex PCR, while the TCRdb copy is restricted to in-frame clones and leaves out a portion. The sample includes about 100,000 clones, roughly 80% of them seen just once. Specimen: peripheral blood, collected on day 0 of AZD1222 vaccination. These receptors all stem from an adult in good health.

This sequence joins TRBV5-5 and TRBJ1-4, with a possible D match to TRBD1 (5 bases). This CDR3 spans 13 amino acids. Germline assignment: CDR1 SGHKS and CDR2 YYEKEE (reference sequence). V lost 2 bases to trimming and J lost 6 bases, with 8 bases between them. For the CDR3, the DNA is TGTGCCAGCAGCTTATCGGGGCATGAAAAACTGTTTTTT. Protein product: CASSLSGHEKLFF.

This clone was counted a few times. The rearrangement joins TRBV19 to TRBJ2-5; TRBD2 matches 8 bases. The CDR3 runs 17 residues. J lost 3 bases, V lost 3 bases, and 12 bases had no gene match. The germline CDR1 and CDR2 sequences are LNHDA and SQIVND (reference sequence). CDR3 coding DNA: TGTGCCAGTAGTATTAATCCAGCGGGAGTTGGGGAAGAGACCCAGTACTTC. Encoded protein: CASSINPAGVGEETQYF.

This clone showed up just once. The genes are TRBV2 and TRBJ1-5; 9 bases agree with TRBD1. The CDR3 is made up of 15 amino acids. Germline loops: CDR1 SNHLY, CDR2 FYNNEI. J gave up 7 bases and V 8 bases, and 12 bases lay outside the gene matches. The CDR3 sequence: CASSIQGAVGQPQHF. The CDR3 DNA is TGTGCCAGCTCGATACAGGGGGCTGTGGGGCAGCCCCAGCATTTT.

The V and J genes are TRBV11-3 and TRBJ2-3, with 7 bases that match TRBD1. After removal of 4 bases from V and 4 bases from J, the junction contained 11 bases not matched to a gene. The CDR3 totals 16 residues. Germline V lookup: CDR1 SGHNT, CDR2 YENEEA. In nucleotides, the CDR3 is TGTGCCAGCAGCTCAAGACAGGGTTTCATCTCAGATACGCAGTATTTT. This gives the protein CASSSRQGFISDTQYF.

This chain joins TRBV5-6 and TRBJ1-2; tentative D call: TRBD1 (6 bases). The V end lost 2 bases, the J end lost 1 base, and 9 bases lay between the germline ends. This CDR3 spans 14 amino acids. Germline V gene sequence: CDR1 SGHDT, CDR2 YYEEEE. As DNA, the CDR3 is TGTGCCAGCAGCTTCCTGGACAGTAACTATGGCTACACCTTC. It codes for CASSFLDSNYGYTF.

The V call is TRBV5-1, the J call TRBJ2-7; unclear D gene. Looked up from germline, CDR1 is SGHRS and CDR2 is YFSETQ. The CDR3 covers 12 residues. Deletions cut 5 bases from V and 0 bases from J, with 6 bases between. CDR3 region: CASSSPSYEQYF. The DNA for the CDR3 is TGCGCCAGCAGTTCCCCCTCCTACGAGCAGTACTTC.

This clone was counted only a few times. The chain carries TRBV13 and TRBJ1-5; 7 nucleotides line up with TRBD1. The CDR3 is made up of 15 amino acids. Trimming cost V 3 bases and J 6 bases; bases outside gene matches: 8. The germline V gene has CDR1 PRHDT and CDR2 FYEKMQ (reference sequence). The CDR3 nucleotides read TGTGCCAGCAGCTTGAGCAGGGGGGAGGGTCAGCCCCAGCATTTT. Protein product: CASSLSRGEGQPQHF.

This clone was picked up one time. The chain employs TRBV10-3 and TRBJ2-3, with 10 bases lining up with TRBD2. The germline V gene encodes CDR1 ENHRY and CDR2 SYGVKD. This CDR3 contains 17 residues. After removal of 3 bases from V and 2 bases from J, the junction contained 8 bases not matched to a gene. The CDR3 loop is CAISDRSSGSLTDTQYF. The DNA of the CDR3 is TGTGCCATCAGTGATCGCTCTAGCGGGAGTCTCACAGATACGCAGTATTTT.

The CDR3 DNA reads TGTGCCAGCCGACTAGGAACAGGCGGGGAGCAGTACGTC. This sequence encodes CASRLGTGGEQYV. The chain recombines TRBV6-5 with TRBJ2-7; D perhaps matches TRBD2 (6 bases). From germline, CDR1 is MNHEY and CDR2 SVGAGI. The CDR3 totals 13 residues. Deletions cut 8 bases from V and 7 bases from J, with 18 bases between.

This clone has a single count. This sample also contains other DNA sequences that code for the same CDR3. V usage is TRBV30 and J usage is TRBJ2-3; D gene ambiguous. This CDR3 is 11 amino acids long. Trimming pared 0 bases from V and 5 bases from J, leaving 3 bases between. The germline CDR1 and CDR2 sequences are GTSNPN and SVGIG (reference sequence). The chain's CDR3 is CAWSVRDTQYF. CDR3 DNA sequence: TGTGCCTGGAGTGTTAGAGATACGCAGTATTTT.

A note on this clone: It is unclear where the CDR3 begins or ends on the DNA, so no DNA is shown, and the CDR3 is as TCRdb lists it. V and J are TRBV18 and TRBJ2-7; no DNA check was done on the table's D call, TRBD2. The germline V gene has CDR1 KGHSH and CDR2 LQKENI. Termini included, the CDR3 measures 13 amino acids. The CDR3 region is CASSSGLAYEQYF.

The CDR3: CAISESLSRTGYNSPLHF. The CDR3 DNA sequence: TGTGCCATCAGTGAGTCCCTATCTAGGACAGGGTATAATTCACCCCTCCACTTT. The rearrangement links TRBV10-3 to TRBJ1-6; 8 nucleotides align to TRBD1. V gave up 0 bases and J gave up 4 bases; unmatched junction bases: 8. The CDR3 contains 18 residues. CDR1 and CDR2 (germline): ENHRY, SYGVKD.

The chain recombines TRBV28 with TRBJ1-6; tentative D call: TRBD1 (5 bases). Trimming shortened V by 10 bases and J by 1 base, and 8 bases separated the two germline ends. CDR3 size: 13 residues. Germline CDR1 is MDHEN and CDR2 is SYDVKM. DNA for the CDR3: TGTGCCACCGGGGGGTCCTATAATTCACCCCTCCACTTT. Its protein product is CATGGSYNSPLHF.

The rearrangement uses TRBV6-1 and TRBJ1-5, with 8 bases lining up with TRBD1. Trimming removed 4 bases from V and 3 bases from J; junction bases left unmatched: 8. This CDR3 has 16 amino acids. CDR1 MNHNS and CDR2 SASEGT come from the germline V gene. The CDR3 sequence is CASSGWDRRTNQPQHF. The CDR3 nucleotides are TGTGCCAGCAGTGGATGGGACAGGCGTACCAATCAGCCCCAGCATTTT.

The rearrangement links TRBV27 to TRBJ2-1, with 8 bases identical to TRBD2. J gave up 7 bases and V 6 bases, and 5 bases lay outside the gene matches. This CDR3 is built from 13 residues. Germline-derived CDR1 and CDR2 are MNHEY and SMNVEV (reference sequence). This CDR3 is CASRGAGENEQFF. The CDR3 DNA is TGTGCCAGCAGAGGAGCGGGAGAGAATGAGCAGTTCTTC.

The V gene is TRBV5-6, the J gene TRBJ1-2, with D possibly being TRBD1 (6 bases). Per germline, CDR1 SGHDT and CDR2 YYEEEE. The CDR3 consists of 16 residues. V was trimmed by 4 bases and J by 5 bases, leaving 21 bases between them. CDR3 coding DNA: TGTGCCAGCAGCCCCCCCGGGACATGGGGAACGTATGGCTACACCTTC. Translated, it gives CASSPPGTWGTYGYTF.

The chain combines TRBV14 with TRBJ1-2; D call uncertain. Trimming stripped 0 bases from V and 4 bases from J, with 6 bases between. The CDR3 has 13 amino acids. Germline V gene sequence: CDR1 SGHDN, CDR2 FVKESK. The CDR3 DNA reads TGTGCCAGCAGCCAAGACACCCTCTATGGCTACACCTTC. It encodes CASSQDTLYGYTF. The variable domain in full, with the rest retrieved from reference TRBV14 and TRBJ1-2, is EAGVTQFPSHSVIEKGQTVTLRCDPISGHDNLYWYRRVMGKEIKFLLHFVKESKQDESGMPNNRFLAERTGGTYSTLKVQPAELEDSGVYFCASSQDTLYGYTFGSGTRLTVV.

This clone was seen a handful of times. V gene TRBV5-6 combines with J gene TRBJ1-2; 8 bases fit TRBD1. The CDR3 is 13 residues long. With V trimmed by 9 bases and J by 7 bases, 11 bases remained unmatched. Germline CDR1 and CDR2: SGHDT and YYEEEE. The CDR3 spells CATTPRGLSGYTF. The DNA of the CDR3 is TGTGCCACCACACCCAGGGGGCTTAGTGGCTACACCTTC.

V and J are TRBV10-3 and TRBJ2-7; D perhaps matches TRBD1 (5 bases). V was cut by 2 bases and J by 3 bases, with 8 bases left in between. The CDR3 has 13 amino acids. Germline CDR1 and CDR2: ENHRY and SYGVKD. The CDR3 coding sequence is TGTGCCATCAGTGAGCAGGGATTCTACGAGCAGTACTTC. It translates to CAISEQGFYEQYF.

The chain uses TRBV5-1 and TRBJ1-2; D perhaps matches TRBD1 (6 bases). This CDR3 is built from 14 residues. V was cut by 7 bases and J by 0 bases, with 13 bases left in between. Germline V gene data show CDR1 as SGHRS and CDR2 as YFSETQ. The CDR3 DNA sequence: TGCGCCAGCTACGGGGGCACCACTAACTATGGCTACACCTTC. Its protein is CASYGGTTNYGYTF.

The V call is TRBV5-1, the J call TRBJ1-2, with unresolved D. V lost 0 bases, J lost 7 bases, and 16 bases lay in between. The CDR3 length is 15 residues. Germline V CDR1 and CDR2: SGHRS, YFSETQ. The CDR3 spells CASSLGSTGAGGYTF. In DNA form, the CDR3 reads TGCGCCAGCAGCTTGGGATCAACCGGAGCGGGTGGCTACACCTTC.

This chain links TRBV5-4 with TRBJ1-2; D possibly corresponds to TRBD1 (5 bases). Germline V CDR1 and CDR2: SGHNT, YYREEE (reference sequence). The V end lost 6 bases, the J end lost 8 bases, and 20 bases lay between the germline ends. The CDR3 is 14 amino acids. The CDR3 bases are TGTGCCAGCACCACTGGCAAGGGGACGTTCGGCTACACCTTC. Protein sequence: CASTTGKGTFGYTF.

V and J are TRBV19 and TRBJ1-3, with D tentatively TRBD1 (6 bases). CDR1 and CDR2 (germline): LNHDA, SQIVND (reference sequence). The CDR3 has 17 residues. Deletions cut 2 bases from V and 7 bases from J, with 21 bases between. As DNA, the CDR3 is TGTGCCAGTAGTATATCGGAGACAGGAATTTATACGAACACCATATATTTT. Translated: CASSISETGIYTNTIYF.

J is TRBJ2-1 and V is TRBV7-9, with no clear D. The length of the CDR3 is 13 residues. Germline V gene lookup returns CDR1 SEHNR and CDR2 FQNEAQ (reference sequence). Trimming left V 5 bases short and J 8 bases short, with 13 bases between. The chain's CDR3 is CASSETGNHEQFF. The CDR3 DNA sequence: TGTGCCAGCAGCGAGACTGGTAACCATGAGCAGTTCTTC.

This sequence joins TRBV29-1 and TRBJ2-4; TRBD1 aligns across 12 bases. There are 15 residues in the CDR3. From germline, CDR1 is SQVTM and CDR2 ANQGSEA. Trimming cost V 6 bases and J 3 bases; bases outside gene matches: 6. The CDR3 nucleotides are TGCAGCGTCGGGGGGACAGGGGGCGACAAAAACATTCAGTACTTC. This encodes CSVGGTGGDKNIQYF. Together with reference TRBV29-1 and TRBJ2-4, the CDR3 gives the full variable domain: SAVISQKPSRDICQRGTSLTIQCQVDSQVTMMFWYRQQPGQSLTLIATANQGSEATYESGFVIDKFPISRPNLTFSTLTVSNMSPEDSSIYLCSVGGTGGDKNIQYFGAGTRLSVL.

V is TRBV28 and J is TRBJ2-7; TRBD2 is a possible D gene (5 bases). This CDR3 is built from 20 residues. The germline V gene encodes CDR1 MDHEN and CDR2 SYDVKM. Trimming took off 4 bases at V and 2 bases at J, with 30 bases between the two ends. CDR3 sequence reads: CASSSQRVGREQRGPYEQYF. The CDR3 DNA follows: TGTGCCAGCAGTTCCCAAAGGGTCGGAAGGGAGCAGCGTGGCCCCTACGAGCAGTACTTC.

The chain combines TRBV4-3 with TRBJ2-5; D might be TRBD1 (6 bases). This CDR3 is 17 amino acids long. Germline V gene lookup returns CDR1 LGHNA and CDR2 YSLEER. V was pared by 0 bases and J by 5 bases, with 19 bases between. The CDR3 coding sequence is TGCGCCAGCAGCCAAGATCTAGGGCGGAAAGGGGGTGAGACCCAGTACTTC. It is translated as CASSQDLGRKGGETQYF.

V usage is TRBV28 and J usage is TRBJ1-2, with 9 nucleotides matching TRBD1. Germline lookup yields CDR1 MDHEN and CDR2 SYDVKM. The CDR3 sequence is 14 residues long. The junction had 3 bases not matched to a gene; V was cut back by 0 bases and J by 7 bases. The CDR3 nucleotides are TGTGCCAGCAGTTTATGGGGGGACAGGGCTGGCTACACCTTC. The encoded protein is CASSLWGDRAGYTF.

The gene calls are TRBV11-2 and TRBJ1-2, with D perhaps matching TRBD1 (6 bases). V lost 5 bases and J 6 bases, leaving 16 bases between the germline ends. CDR3 length: 14 residues. CDR1 SGHAT and CDR2 FQNNGV come from the germline V gene. CDR3 in DNA: TGTGCCAGCAGCCAATCTCGGGGGCTGCATGGCTACACCTTC. This translates into CASSQSRGLHGYTF. The full variable domain, with the rest looked up from reference TRBV11-2 and TRBJ1-2, is EAGVAQSPRYKIIEKRQSVAFWCNPISGHATLYWYQQILGQGPKLLIQFQNNGVVDDSQLPKDRFSAERLKGVDSTLKIQPAKLEDSAVYLCASSQSRGLHGYTFGSGTRLTVV.

This CDR3 is CASSQLLSSGEQFF. As DNA, the CDR3 is TGCGCCAGCAGCCAGCTGCTCTCAAGCGGGGAGCAGTTCTTC. V gene TRBV4-3 combines with J gene TRBJ2-1; possible D gene TRBD2, 6 bases. The CDR3 sequence is 14 residues long. The germline CDR1 and CDR2 sequences are LGHNA and YSLEER. The germline V and J ends were trimmed by 3 bases and 10 bases, with 16 bases remaining between them.